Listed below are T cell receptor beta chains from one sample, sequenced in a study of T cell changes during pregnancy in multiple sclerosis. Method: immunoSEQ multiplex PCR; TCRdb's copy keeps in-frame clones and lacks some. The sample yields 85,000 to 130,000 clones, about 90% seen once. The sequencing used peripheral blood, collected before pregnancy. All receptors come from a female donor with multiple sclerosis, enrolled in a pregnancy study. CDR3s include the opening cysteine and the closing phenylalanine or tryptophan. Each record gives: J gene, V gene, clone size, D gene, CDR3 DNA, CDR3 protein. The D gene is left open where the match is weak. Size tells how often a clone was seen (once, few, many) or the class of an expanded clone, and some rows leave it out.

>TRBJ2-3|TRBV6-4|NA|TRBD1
TGTGCCAGTTCAGCCGGGACAGGGGACGCAGATACGCAGTATTTT
CASSAGTGDADTQYF
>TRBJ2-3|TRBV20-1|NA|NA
TGCAGTGCTACGTACACAGATACGCAGTATTTT
CSATYTDTQYF
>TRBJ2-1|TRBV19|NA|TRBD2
TGTGCCAGTAGTACGACTAGCGGGGGGGCCAGAGAGCAGTTCTTC
CASSTTSGGAREQFF
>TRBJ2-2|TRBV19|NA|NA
TGTGCCAGTAGTATAGCGGCAGGGCTGACCGGGGAGCTGTTTTTT
CASSIAAGLTGELFF
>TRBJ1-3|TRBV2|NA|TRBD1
TGTGCCAGCAGTGGACAGGGTGGAAACACCATATATTTT
CASSGQGGNTIYF
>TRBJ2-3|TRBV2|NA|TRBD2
TGTGCCAGCAGCCCTAGCGGGGGCCGCACAGATACGCAGTATTTT
CASSPSGGRTDTQYF
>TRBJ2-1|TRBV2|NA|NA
TGTGCCAGCAGGGACGGACTCCCCGCCTACAATGAGCAGTTCTTC
CASRDGLPAYNEQFF
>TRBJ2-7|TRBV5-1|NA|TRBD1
TGCGCCAGCAGCTTGCTAGGACAGGGTCCCTACGAGCAGTACTTC
CASSLLGQGPYEQYF
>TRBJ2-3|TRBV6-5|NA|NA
TGTGCCACCAAAGGGGGGGTCAATCGGGATACGCAGTATTTT
CATKGGVNRDTQYF
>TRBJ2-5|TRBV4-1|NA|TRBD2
TGCGCCAGCAGCCCCCAGACAGGGACTAGCGGGGGGGGCAAAGAGACCCAGTACTTC
CASSPQTGTSGGGKETQYF
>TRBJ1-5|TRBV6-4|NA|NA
TGTGCCAGCAGTGTAGAAGAAAATCAGCCCCAGCATTTT
CASSVEENQPQHF
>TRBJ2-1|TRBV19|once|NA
TGTGCCAGTAGTCTTGCGCGGCGGGATGAGCAGTTCTTC
CASSLARRDEQFF
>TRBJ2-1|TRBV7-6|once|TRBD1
TGTGCCAGCAGCTTAGTTCAGTCTGGACAGGGGGCTAATGAGCAGTTCTTC
CASSLVQSGQGANEQFF
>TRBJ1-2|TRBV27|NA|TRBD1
TGTGCCAGCTGGACAGGGCATAACTATGGCTACACCTTC
CASWTGHNYGYTF
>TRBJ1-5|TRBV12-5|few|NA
TGTGCTAGTGGTTTGAGAGACACGAGCAATCAGCCCCAGCATTTT
CASGLRDTSNQPQHF
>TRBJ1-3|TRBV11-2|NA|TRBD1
TGTGCCAGCAGCCTAAGGCTCCCGGGACAGGGGTTCTCTGGAAACACCATATATTTT
CASSLRLPGQGFSGNTIYF
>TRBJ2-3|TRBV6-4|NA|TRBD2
TGTGCCAGCAGTGACCCGGGACTAGCGGGGGCCAGCACAGATACGCAGTATTTT
CASSDPGLAGASTDTQYF
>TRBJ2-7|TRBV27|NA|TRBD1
TGTGCCAGCAGTCGTACCGGGACAGGGTACGAGCAGTACTTC
CASSRTGTGYEQYF
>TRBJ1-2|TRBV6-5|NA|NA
TGTGCCAGCAGCGGGGTATATGGCTACACCTTC
CASSGVYGYTF
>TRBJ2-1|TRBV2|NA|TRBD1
TGTGCCAGCACCATACAGGGGGAGGTCAATGAGCAGTTCTTC
CASTIQGEVNEQFF
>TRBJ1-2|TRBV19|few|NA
TGTGCCAGTAGGCGGCAGGGAGGTGGCTACACCTTC
CASRRQGGGYTF
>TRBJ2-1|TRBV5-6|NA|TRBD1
TGTGCCAGCAGCTTGGCCGGGACAGGGGGCTACAATGAGCAGTTCTTC
CASSLAGTGGYNEQFF
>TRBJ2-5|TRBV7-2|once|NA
TGTGCCAGCAGCCCCCAGGGGGGAGAGACCCAGTACTTC
CASSPQGGETQYF
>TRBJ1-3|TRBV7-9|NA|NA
TGTGCCAGCAGCCTAGACAGTCTCTCTGGAAACACCATATATTTT
CASSLDSLSGNTIYF
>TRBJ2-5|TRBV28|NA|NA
TGTGCCAGCAGTTTAGGAGGGCGCGGGGAGACCCAGTACTTC
CASSLGGRGETQYF
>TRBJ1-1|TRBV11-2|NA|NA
TGTGCCAGCAGCTGGGAGGTGAGGACTGAAGCTTTCTTT
CASSWEVRTEAFF
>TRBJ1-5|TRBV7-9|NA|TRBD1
TGTGCCAGCAGCTCGACAGGGAGCAATCAGCCCCAGCATTTT
CASSSTGSNQPQHF
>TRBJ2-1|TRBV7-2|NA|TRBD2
TGTGCCAGCAGCTTAGATAGACTAGCGGGAGGCATCTCCTACAATGAGCAGTTCTTC
CASSLDRLAGGISYNEQFF
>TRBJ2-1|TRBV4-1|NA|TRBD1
TGCGCCAGCAGCCAAGGTGTGGCCAAAGGAAGACAGGGAAATGAGCAGTTCTTC
CASSQGVAKGRQGNEQFF
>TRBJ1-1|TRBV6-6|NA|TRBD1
TGTGCCAGCAGCCCGAATACAGGGGGCACTGAAGCTTTCTTT
CASSPNTGGTEAFF
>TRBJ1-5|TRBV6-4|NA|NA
TGTGCCAGCAGCCGCGACGGAGGTCAGCCCCAGCATTTT
CASSRDGGQPQHF